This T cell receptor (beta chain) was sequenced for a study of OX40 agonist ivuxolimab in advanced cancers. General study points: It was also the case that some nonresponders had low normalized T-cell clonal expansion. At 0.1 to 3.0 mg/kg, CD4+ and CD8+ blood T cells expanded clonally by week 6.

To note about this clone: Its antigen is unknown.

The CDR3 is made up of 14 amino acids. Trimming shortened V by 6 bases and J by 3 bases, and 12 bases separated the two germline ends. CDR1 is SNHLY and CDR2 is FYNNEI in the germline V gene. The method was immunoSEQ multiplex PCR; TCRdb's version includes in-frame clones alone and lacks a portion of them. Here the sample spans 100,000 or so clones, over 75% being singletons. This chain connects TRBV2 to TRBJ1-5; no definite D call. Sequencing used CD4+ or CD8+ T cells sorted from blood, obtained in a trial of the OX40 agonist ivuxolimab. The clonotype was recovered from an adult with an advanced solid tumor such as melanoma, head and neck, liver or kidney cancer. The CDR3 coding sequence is TGTGCCAGCAGGAGCGGACGGGACAATCAGCCCCAGCATTTT. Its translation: CASRSGRDNQPQHF.